The sequence of this T cell receptor (beta chain) was determined in a study of tumor and adjacent non-tumor tissue in lung cancer. Background on the study: Samples averaged approximately 4.2 million productive TCRbeta reads each.

A modified ARM-PCR protocol with three rounds of nested PCR amplified TCRbeta. TCRdb independently ran MiXCR on the multiplex PCR reads; one entry per CDR3 protein. The top ten hold approximately 30% of the sample, which has 48,000 or so distinct CDR3 sequences, roughly two thirds seen once. Study outcomes and limitations: Tumor repertoires had a smaller top 100 clone share than normal lung. Significantly higher TCR diversity was found in tumor than normal lung.

Germline V gene data show CDR1 as SQVTM and CDR2 as ANQGSEA. CDR3 length: 15 amino acids. This sample's RNA came from whole unsorted tissue. The normal lung tissue was taken more than 3 cm from the tumor edge. In the case of this clonotype: Its antigen remains unknown.

This clonotype was sampled from a woman aged 70 to 79 with non-small cell lung cancer. The sample was distant non-tumor lung tissue. The V gene is TRBV29-1, the J gene TRBJ2-1, with TRBD2 matching over 8 bases. The last part of the DNA fits TRBJ2-7 better; the J call may be wrong. The chain's CDR3 is CSVEAATGGGYGQYF. CDR3 coding DNA: TGCAGCGTTGAAGCCGCGACGGGAGGGGGGTATGGGCAGTACTTC.